The 5 T cell receptor beta chains in this list originate from one sample, sequenced in a study of blood T cell repertoires in COVID-19. Measured with immunoSEQ multiplex PCR; TCRdb has only the in-frame clones, and not every one. The sample lists 180,000 or so clones, about 83% occurring once. The sequenced material came from PBMCs or T cells enriched from blood (not recorded which). Receptors originate from a woman in her fifties or sixties in a cohort exposed to, infected with or recovered from COVID-19 (not recorded which).

This chain joins TRBV27 and TRBJ2-7; 9 positions match TRBD1. Losses at the gene ends were 6 bases for V and 5 bases for J; bases not matched to a gene: 11. CDR3 size: 15 residues. Germline lookup yields CDR1 MNHEY and CDR2 SMNVEV (reference sequence). CDR3 sequence reads: CASSTSGTGYNEQYF. CDR3 nucleotide sequence: TGTGCCAGCAGCACTTCCGGGACAGGGTACAACGAGCAGTACTTC.

V usage is TRBV11-2 and J usage is TRBJ2-7, with a possible D match to TRBD1 (7 bases). Trimming left V 0 bases short and J 2 bases short, with 14 bases between. CDR3 length: 16 residues. The germline V gene encodes CDR1 SGHAT and CDR2 FQNNGV. CDR3 bases: TGTGCCAGCAGCTTAGATCTGGGCAGGGGGGCCTACGAGCAGTACTTC. This gives the protein CASSLDLGRGAYEQYF.

The V and J genes are TRBV18 and TRBJ1-1; unclear D gene. Trimming removed 3 bases from V and 3 bases from J, with 17 bases in between. The V gene's germline CDR1 is KGHSH and CDR2 LQKENI. The CDR3 runs to 16 residues. The CDR3 protein is CASSPRKAAGDTEAFF. CDR3 DNA: TGTGCCAGCTCACCCCGTAAAGCAGCCGGGGACACTGAAGCTTTCTTT.

The V gene is TRBV11-2, the J gene TRBJ1-3; D is unresolved. CDR1 and CDR2 from the germline V gene are SGHAT and FQNNGV. The CDR3 sequence is 11 residues long. The ends were cut back, 6 bases at V and 4 bases at J, with 4 bases in the middle. CDR3 nucleotide sequence: TGTGCCAGCAGTCGGGGAAACACCATATATTTT. It translates to CASSRGNTIYF.

The rearrangement uses TRBV15 and TRBJ2-7, with a possible D match to TRBD1 (5 bases). The CDR3 covers 17 residues. V lost 2 bases and J 6 bases, leaving 23 bases between the germline ends. Germline CDR1 and CDR2: LNHNV and YYDKDF (reference sequence). Here the CDR3 reads CATSRRATAQSLREQYF. The CDR3 DNA is TGTGCCACCAGCAGACGAGCGACAGCCCAATCCCTTCGCGAGCAGTACTTC.